The clone carrying this T cell receptor beta chain was counted many times. Its antigen is undetermined. The data belong to a study of T cell repertoires in cytomegalovirus infection. About the research overall: A matching HLA type, together with CMV infection, was signaled by public TCR beta signatures. Study-wide results and limits: CMV-specific HLA-C-restricted TCR beta clonotypes dominated the ex vivo response. Carriage of CMV together with the relevant HLA was identifiable through cumulative public TCR beta family frequency.

The germline V gene has CDR1 SGHTA and CDR2 FQGNSA. CDR3 length equals 15 residues. V lost 4 bases to trimming and J lost 0 bases, with 10 bases between them. TCRdb re-analysed the reads in MiXCR, keeping a single row per CDR3 protein. In the table there are approximately 910,000 distinct CDR3 sequences, 30% to 40% of which are singletons. The source of this sequence is a human donor in good health (CMV status not recorded). Some clones in this sample may be carry-over from other donors' samples. The rearrangement joins TRBV7-2 to TRBJ2-1, with D uncertain. Here the sequenced sample was cultured CD8+ T cells from PBMCs, taken from culture after CMV antigen stimulation. The CDR3 nucleotides read TGTGCCAGCAGCTCTAGGTTCAACTCCTACAATGAGCAGTTCTTC. Residues: CASSSRFNSYNEQFF.